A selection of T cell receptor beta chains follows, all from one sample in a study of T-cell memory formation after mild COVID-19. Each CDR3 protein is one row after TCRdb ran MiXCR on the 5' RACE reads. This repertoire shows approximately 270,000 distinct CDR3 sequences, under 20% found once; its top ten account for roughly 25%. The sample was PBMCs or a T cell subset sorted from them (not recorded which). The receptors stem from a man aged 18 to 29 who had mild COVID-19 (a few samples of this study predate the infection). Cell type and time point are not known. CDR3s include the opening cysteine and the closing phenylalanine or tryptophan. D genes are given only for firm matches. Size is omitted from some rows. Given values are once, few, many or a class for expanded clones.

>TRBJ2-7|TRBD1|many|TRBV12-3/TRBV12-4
CASSLGTGLAEQYF
TGTGCCAGCAGTTTGGGGACAGGGCTAGCCGAGCAGTACTTC
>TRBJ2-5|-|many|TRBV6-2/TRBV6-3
CASSYGRGLRETQYF
TGTGCCAGCAGTTACGGACGGGGTTTGAGGGAGACCCAGTACTTC
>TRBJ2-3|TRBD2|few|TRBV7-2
CASSLDGSGVMTQYF
TGTGCCAGCAGCTTAGATGGTAGCGGGGTAATGACGCAGTATTTT
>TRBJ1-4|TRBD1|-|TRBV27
CASSSYRGTDEKLFF
TGTGCCAGCAGTTCCTACAGGGGAACGGATGAAAAACTGTTTTTT
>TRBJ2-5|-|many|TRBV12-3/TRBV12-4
CASSLNKETQYF
TGTGCCAGCAGTCTCAACAAAGAGACCCAGTACTTC
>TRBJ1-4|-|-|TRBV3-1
CASSRIGVGNEKLFF
TGTGCCAGCAGTCGTATAGGGGTAGGAAATGAAAAACTGTTTTTT
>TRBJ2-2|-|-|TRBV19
CASTEGNTGELFF
TGTGCCAGTACGGAGGGCAACACCGGGGAGCTGTTTTTT
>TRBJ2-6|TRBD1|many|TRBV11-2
CASSRGQGIFSGANVLTF
TGTGCCAGCAGCCGCGGACAGGGGATCTTTTCTGGGGCCAACGTCCTGACTTTC
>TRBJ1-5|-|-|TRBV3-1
CASSQDPVQPQHF
TGTGCCAGCAGCCAAGATCCAGTCCAGCCCCAGCATTTT
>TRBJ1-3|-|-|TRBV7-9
CASRGLSSGNTIYF
TGTGCCAGCAGGGGCCTCAGCTCTGGAAACACCATATATTTT
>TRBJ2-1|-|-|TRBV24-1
CATSDPGRDTEQFF
TGTGCCACCAGTGATCCTGGCAGGGACACTGAGCAGTTCTTC
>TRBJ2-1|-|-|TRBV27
CASTRDNDEQFF
TGTGCCAGCACTAGGGATAACGATGAGCAGTTCTTC
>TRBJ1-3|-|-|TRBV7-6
CASSLVSTSSGNTIYF
TGTGCCAGCAGCTTAGTTAGTACGAGCTCTGGAAACACCATATATTTT
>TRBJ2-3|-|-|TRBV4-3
CASSQDPSRADTQYF
TGCGCCAGCAGCCAAGATCCCTCTAGAGCAGATACGCAGTATTTT
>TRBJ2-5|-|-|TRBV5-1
CASSHRRGPGSLQETQYF
TGCGCCAGCAGCCACCGGAGGGGGCCGGGGTCCCTACAAGAGACCCAGTACTTC
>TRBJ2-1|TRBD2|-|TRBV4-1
CASSQETSGGRNEQFF
TGCGCCAGCAGCCAAGAGACTAGCGGGGGGCGCAATGAGCAGTTCTTC
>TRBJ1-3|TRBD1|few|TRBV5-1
CASSLGATGSGNTIYF
TGCGCCAGCAGCTTGGGGGCGACAGGGTCTGGAAACACCATATATTTT
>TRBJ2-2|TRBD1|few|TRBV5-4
CASSQTTGANTGELFF
TGTGCCAGCAGCCAGACGACAGGGGCGAACACCGGGGAGCTGTTTTTT
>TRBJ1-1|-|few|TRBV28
CASSFLGDRPNTEAFF
TGTGCCAGCAGTTTTTTGGGCGACAGGCCGAACACTGAAGCTTTCTTT
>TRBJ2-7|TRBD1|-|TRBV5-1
CASSLETGDDEQYF
TGCGCCAGCAGCTTAGAGACAGGGGATGACGAGCAGTACTTC